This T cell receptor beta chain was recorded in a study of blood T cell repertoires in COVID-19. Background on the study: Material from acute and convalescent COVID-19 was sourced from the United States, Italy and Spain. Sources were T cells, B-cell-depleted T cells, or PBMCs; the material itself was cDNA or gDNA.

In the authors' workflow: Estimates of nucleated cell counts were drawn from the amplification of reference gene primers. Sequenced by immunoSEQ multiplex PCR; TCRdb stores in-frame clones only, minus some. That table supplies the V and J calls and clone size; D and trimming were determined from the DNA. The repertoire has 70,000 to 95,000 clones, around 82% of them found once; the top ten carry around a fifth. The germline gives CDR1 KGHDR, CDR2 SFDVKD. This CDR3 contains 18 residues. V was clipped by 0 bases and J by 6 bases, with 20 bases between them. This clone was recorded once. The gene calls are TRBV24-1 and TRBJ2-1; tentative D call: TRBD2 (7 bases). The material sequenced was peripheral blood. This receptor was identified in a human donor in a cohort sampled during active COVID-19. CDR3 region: CATSDLGSRGRFSNEQFF. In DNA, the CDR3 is TGTGCCACCAGTGATTTGGGCTCGCGGGGGCGCTTCTCCAATGAGCAGTTCTTC.